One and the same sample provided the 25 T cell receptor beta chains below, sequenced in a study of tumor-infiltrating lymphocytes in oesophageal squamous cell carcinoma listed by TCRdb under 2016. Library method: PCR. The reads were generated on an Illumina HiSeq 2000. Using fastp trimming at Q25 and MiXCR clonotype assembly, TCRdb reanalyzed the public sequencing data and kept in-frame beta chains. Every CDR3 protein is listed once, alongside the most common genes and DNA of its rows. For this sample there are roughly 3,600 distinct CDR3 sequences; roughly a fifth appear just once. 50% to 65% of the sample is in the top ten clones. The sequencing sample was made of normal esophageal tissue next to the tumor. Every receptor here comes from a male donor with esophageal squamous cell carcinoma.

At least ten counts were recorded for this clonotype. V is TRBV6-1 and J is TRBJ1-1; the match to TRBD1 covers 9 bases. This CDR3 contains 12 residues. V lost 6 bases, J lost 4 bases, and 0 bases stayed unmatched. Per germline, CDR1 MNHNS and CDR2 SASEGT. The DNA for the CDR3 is TGTGCCAGCAGGACAGGGGGCACTGAAGCTTTCTTT. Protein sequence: CASRTGGTEAFF.

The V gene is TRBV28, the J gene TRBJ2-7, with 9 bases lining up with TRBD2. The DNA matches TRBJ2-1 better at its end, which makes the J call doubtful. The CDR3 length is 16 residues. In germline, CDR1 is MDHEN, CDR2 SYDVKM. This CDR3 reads CASSPLMRGGYNEQFF. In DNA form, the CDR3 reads TGTGCCAGCAGTCCCTTAATGCGGGGGGGATACAATGAGCAGTTCTTC.

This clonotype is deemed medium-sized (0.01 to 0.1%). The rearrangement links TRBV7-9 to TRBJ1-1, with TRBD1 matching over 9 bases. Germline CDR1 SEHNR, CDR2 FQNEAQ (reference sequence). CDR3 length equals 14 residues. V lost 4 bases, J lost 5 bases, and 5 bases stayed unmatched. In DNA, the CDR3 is TGTGCCAGCAGCTCAACAGGGGGCATAACTGAAGCTTTCTTT. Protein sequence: CASSSTGGITEAFF. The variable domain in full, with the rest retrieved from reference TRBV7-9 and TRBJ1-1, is DTGVSQNPRHKITKRGQNVTFRCDPISEHNRLYWYRQTLGQGPEFLTYFQNEAQLEKSRLLSDRFSAERPKGSFSTLEIQRTEQGDSAMYLCASSSTGGITEAFFGQGTRLTVV.

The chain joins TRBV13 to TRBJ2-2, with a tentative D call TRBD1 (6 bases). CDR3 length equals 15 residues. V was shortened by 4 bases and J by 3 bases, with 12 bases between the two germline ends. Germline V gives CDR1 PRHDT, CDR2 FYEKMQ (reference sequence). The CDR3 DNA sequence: TGTGCCAGCAGCTACGGGACAACTTACACCGGGGAGCTGTTTTTT. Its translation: CASSYGTTYTGELFF.

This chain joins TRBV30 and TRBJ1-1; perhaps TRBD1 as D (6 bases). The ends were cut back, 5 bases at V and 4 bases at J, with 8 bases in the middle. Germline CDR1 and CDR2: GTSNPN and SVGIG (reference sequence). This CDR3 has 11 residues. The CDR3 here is CAWSRGTEAFF. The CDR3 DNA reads TGTGCCTGGTCCAGGGGCACTGAAGCTTTCTTT. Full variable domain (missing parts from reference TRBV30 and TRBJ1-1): SQTIHQWPATLVQPVGSPLSLECTVEGTSNPNLYWYRQAAGRGLQLLFYSVGIGQISSEVPQNLSASRPQDRQFILSSKKLLLSDSGFYLCAWSRGTEAFFGQGTRLTVV.

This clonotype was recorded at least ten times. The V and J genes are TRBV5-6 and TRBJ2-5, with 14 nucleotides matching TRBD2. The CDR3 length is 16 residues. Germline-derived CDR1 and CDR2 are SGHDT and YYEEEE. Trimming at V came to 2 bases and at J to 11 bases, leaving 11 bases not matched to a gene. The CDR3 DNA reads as TGTGCCAGCAGCTTACGGAGACTAGCGGGGGGGCGTGGGCAGTACTTC. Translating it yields CASSLRRLAGGRGQYF.

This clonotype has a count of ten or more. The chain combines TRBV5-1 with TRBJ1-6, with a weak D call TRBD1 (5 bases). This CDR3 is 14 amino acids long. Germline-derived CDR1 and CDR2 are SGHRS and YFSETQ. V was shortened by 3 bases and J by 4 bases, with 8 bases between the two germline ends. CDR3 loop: CASSSGLYNSPLHF. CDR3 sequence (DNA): TGCGCCAGCAGCTCGGGGCTTTATAATTCACCCCTCCACTTT. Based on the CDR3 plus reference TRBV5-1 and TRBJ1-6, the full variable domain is KAGVTQTPRYLIKTRGQQVTLSCSPISGHRSVSWYQQTPGQGLQFLFEYFSETQRNKGNFPGRFSGRQFSNSRSEMNVSTLELGDSALYLCASSSGLYNSPLHFGNGTRLTVT.

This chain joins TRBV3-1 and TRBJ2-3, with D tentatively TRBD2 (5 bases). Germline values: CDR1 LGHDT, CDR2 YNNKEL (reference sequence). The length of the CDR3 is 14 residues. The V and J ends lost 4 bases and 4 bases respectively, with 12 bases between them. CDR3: CASSPPGVPDTQYF. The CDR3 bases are TGTGCCAGCAGCCCCCCCGGGGTTCCAGATACGCAGTATTTT.

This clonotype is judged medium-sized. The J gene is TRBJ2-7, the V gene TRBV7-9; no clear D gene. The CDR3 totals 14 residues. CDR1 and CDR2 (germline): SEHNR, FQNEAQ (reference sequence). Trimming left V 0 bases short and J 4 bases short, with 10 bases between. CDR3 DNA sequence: TGTGCCAGCAGCTTAGCTCTGGGCGATTACGAGCAGTACTTC. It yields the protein CASSLALGDYEQYF. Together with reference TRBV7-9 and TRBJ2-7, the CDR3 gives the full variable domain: DTGVSQNPRHKITKRGQNVTFRCDPISEHNRLYWYRQTLGQGPEFLTYFQNEAQLEKSRLLSDRFSAERPKGSFSTLEIQRTEQGDSAMYLCASSLALGDYEQYFGPGTRLTVT.

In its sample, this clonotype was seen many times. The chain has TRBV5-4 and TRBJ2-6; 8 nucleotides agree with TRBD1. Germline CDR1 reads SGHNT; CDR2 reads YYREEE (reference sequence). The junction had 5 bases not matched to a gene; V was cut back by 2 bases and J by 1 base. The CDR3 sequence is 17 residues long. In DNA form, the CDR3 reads TGTGCCAGCAGCTTTGTCGACAGGGGTTCTGGGGCCAACGTCCTGACTTTC. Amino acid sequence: CASSFVDRGSGANVLTF.

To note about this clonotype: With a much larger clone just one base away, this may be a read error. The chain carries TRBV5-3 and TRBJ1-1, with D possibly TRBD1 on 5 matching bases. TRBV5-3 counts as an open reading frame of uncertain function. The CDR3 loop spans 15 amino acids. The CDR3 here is CASRSSGANTGELYF. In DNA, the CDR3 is TGTGCCAGCAGGTCTAGCGGGGCGAACACCGGGGAGCTGTATTTT.

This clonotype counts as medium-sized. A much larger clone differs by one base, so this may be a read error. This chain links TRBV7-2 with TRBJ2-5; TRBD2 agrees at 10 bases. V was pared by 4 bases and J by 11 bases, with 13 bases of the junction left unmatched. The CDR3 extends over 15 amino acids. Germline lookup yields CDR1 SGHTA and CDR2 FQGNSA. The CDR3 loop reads CASSYVGLAGDEQYF. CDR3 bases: TGTGCCAGCAGCTACGTAGGGCTAGCGGGGGATGAGCAGTACTTC.

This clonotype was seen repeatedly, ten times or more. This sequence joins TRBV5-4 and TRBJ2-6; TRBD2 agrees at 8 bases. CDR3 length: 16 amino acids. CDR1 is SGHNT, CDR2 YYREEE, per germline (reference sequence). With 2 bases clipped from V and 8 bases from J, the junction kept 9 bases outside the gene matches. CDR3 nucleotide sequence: TGTGCCAGCAGCTTCTCGGGGGGGCGGGCCACCAACGTCCTGACTTTC. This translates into CASSFSGGRATNVLTF.

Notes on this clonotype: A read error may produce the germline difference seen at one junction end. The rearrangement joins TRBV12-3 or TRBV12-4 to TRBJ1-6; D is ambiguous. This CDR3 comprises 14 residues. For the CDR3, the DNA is TGTGCCAGCGGTTTAGGCTACGGTCTGGAGACCCAGTACTTT. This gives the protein CASGLGYGLETQYF.

The CDR3 reads CASSADRAGGGGYTF. DNA for the CDR3: TGTGCCAGCAGCGCGGACAGGGCCGGAGGAGGGGGCTACACCTTC. V is TRBV6-4 and J is TRBJ2-6; 8 nucleotides match TRBD1. The J call is doubtful: the DNA matches TRBJ1-2 better. This CDR3 comprises 15 residues. Germline V gives CDR1 MRHNA, CDR2 SNTAGT.

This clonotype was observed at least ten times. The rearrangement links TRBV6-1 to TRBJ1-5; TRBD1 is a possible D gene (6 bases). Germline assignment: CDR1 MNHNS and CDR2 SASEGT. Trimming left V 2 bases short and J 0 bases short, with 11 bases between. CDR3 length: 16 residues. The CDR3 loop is CASSEIWTDSNQPQHF. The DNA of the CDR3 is TGTGCCAGCAGTGAAATTTGGACAGATAGCAATCAGCCCCAGCATTTT.

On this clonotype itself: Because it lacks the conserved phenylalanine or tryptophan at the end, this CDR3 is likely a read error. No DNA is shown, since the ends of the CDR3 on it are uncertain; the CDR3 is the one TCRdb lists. The CDR3 loop reads CASSLVGKETQYFGA. The chain uses TRBV7-2 and TRBJ2-6; the table assigns TRBD1, which was not confirmed against the DNA. The CDR3 spans 15 residues, counting both ends. Looked up from germline, CDR1 is SGHTA and CDR2 is FQGNSA.

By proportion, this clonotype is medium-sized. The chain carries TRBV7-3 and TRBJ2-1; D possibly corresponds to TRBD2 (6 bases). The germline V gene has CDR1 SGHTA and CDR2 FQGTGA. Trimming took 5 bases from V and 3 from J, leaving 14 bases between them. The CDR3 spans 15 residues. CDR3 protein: CASSLRLGGYNEQFF. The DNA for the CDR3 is TGTGCCAGCAGCCTTAGGTTGGGGGGCTACAATGAGCAGTTCTTC.

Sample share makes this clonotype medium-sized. This chain's CDR3 is CASSWGSGGVGNEQYF. As DNA, the CDR3 is TGTGCCAGCAGTTGGGGTAGCGGGGGCGTGGGCAATGAGCAGTACTTC. The chain employs TRBV12-3 or TRBV12-4 and TRBJ2-7; 9 bases fit TRBD2. CDR3 length equals 16 residues. With 4 bases clipped from V and 7 bases from J, the junction kept 14 bases outside the gene matches.

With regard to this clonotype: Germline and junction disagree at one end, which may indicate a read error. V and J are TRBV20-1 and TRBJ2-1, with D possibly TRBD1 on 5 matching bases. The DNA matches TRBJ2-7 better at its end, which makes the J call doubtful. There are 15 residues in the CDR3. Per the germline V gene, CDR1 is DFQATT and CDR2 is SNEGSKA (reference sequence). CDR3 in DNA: TGCAGTGCTCGAGACGCAGAAGGGGCTGCTCGCGAGCAGTACTTC. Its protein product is CSARDAEGAAREQYF.

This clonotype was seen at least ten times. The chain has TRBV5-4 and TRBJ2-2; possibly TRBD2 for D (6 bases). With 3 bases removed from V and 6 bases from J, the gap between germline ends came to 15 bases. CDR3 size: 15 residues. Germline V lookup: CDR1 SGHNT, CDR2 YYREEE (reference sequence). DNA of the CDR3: TGTGCCAGCAGCTCGGTCCTAGCGAGCTCCGGGGAGCTGTTTTTT. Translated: CASSSVLASSGELFF.

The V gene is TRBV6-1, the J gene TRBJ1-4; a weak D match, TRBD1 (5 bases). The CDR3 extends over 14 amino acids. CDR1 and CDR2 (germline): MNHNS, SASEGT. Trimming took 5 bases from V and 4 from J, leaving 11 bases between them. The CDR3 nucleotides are TGTGCCAGCAGTCGGGGCGGGGGTAATGAAAAACTGTTTTTT. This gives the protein CASSRGGGNEKLFF.

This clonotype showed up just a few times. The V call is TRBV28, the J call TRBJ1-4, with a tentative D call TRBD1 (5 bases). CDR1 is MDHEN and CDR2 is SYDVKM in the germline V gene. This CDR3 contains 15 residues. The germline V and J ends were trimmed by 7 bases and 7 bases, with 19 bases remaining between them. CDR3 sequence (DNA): TGTGCCAGCACCCTATGGGGGAGCTCGATTGAAAAACTGTTTTTT. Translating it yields CASTLWGSSIEKLFF.

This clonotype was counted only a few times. The CDR3 DNA sequence: TGTGCCAGCTCACAAACGGACAGGTCCTACGAGCAGTACTTC. It specifies CASSQTDRSYEQYF. The chain couples TRBV18 to TRBJ2-7, with 7 positions matching TRBD1. V was pared by 4 bases and J by 1 base, with 4 bases of the junction left unmatched. CDR1 is KGHSH and CDR2 is LQKENI in the germline V gene. The CDR3 consists of 14 residues.

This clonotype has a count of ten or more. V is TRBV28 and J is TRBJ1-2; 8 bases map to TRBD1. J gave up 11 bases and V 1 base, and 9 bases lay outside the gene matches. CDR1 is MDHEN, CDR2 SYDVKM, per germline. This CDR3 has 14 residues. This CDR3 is CASSLLDRGPGYTF. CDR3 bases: TGTGCCAGCAGTTTATTAGACAGGGGCCCTGGGTACACCTTC.